The 17 T cell receptor beta chains presented below share a single source sample, sequenced in a study of blood T cell repertoires in COVID-19. Using immunoSEQ multiplex PCR, the repertoire was profiled, and TCRdb retains in-frame clones only, with some absent. The sample contains fewer than 400,000 clones, around 86% of which appear only once. The sequencing input was PBMCs or T cells enriched from blood (not recorded which). The receptors were sampled from a man in his 60s who had recovered from COVID-19.

The rearrangement links TRBV11-2 to TRBJ1-3; tentative D call: TRBD1 (6 bases). The CDR3 consists of 16 residues. Trimming removed 2 bases at V and 0 bases at J, with 11 bases between. Germline V CDR1 and CDR2: SGHAT, FQNNGV. CDR3 sequence: CASSLRGTTSGNTIYF. The CDR3 DNA reads TGTGCCAGCAGCTTAAGGGGGACTACCTCTGGAAACACCATATATTTT.

The chain links TRBV10-3 to TRBJ2-7; D gene uncertain. This CDR3 is built from 12 residues. Trimming took off 6 bases at V and 1 base at J, with 7 bases between the two ends. The germline V gene encodes CDR1 ENHRY and CDR2 SYGVKD. CDR3 amino acids: CAISDMSYEQYF. For the CDR3, the DNA is TGTGCCATCAGCGACATGTCCTACGAGCAGTACTTC.

The gene calls are TRBV6-2 or TRBV6-3 and TRBJ2-2; 8 nucleotides match TRBD2. Germline values: CDR1 MNHEY, CDR2 SVGEGT. Trimming at V came to 4 bases and at J to 2 bases, leaving 9 bases not matched to a gene. The CDR3 is 17 residues long. The CDR3 DNA reads as TGTGCCAGCAGTTTGGTCATAGCGGGACTTAACACCGGGGAGCTGTTTTTT. It yields the protein CASSLVIAGLNTGELFF.

In its sample, this clone was seen a few times. The chain combines TRBV6-2 or TRBV6-3 with TRBJ2-2, with 8 bases identical to TRBD1. Germline V gene lookup returns CDR1 MNHEY and CDR2 SVGEGT. Trimming cost V 0 bases and J 1 base; bases outside gene matches: 10. This CDR3 contains 19 residues. The CDR3 region is CASSYSIEDRVRNTGELFF. CDR3 in DNA: TGTGCCAGCAGTTACTCCATCGAGGACAGGGTTCGGAACACCGGGGAGCTGTTTTTT.

This clone was seen a handful of times. The V gene is TRBV4-1, the J gene TRBJ1-3; the D is unclear. There are 16 residues in the CDR3. The ends were cut back, 3 bases at V and 8 bases at J, with 20 bases in the middle. The germline CDR1 and CDR2 sequences are MGHRA and YSYEKL. The CDR3 bases are TGCGCCAGCAGCCAGGCGAGCTGGGGAGCGGCACACACCATATATTTT. This codes for CASSQASWGAAHTIYF.

The chain joins TRBV4-1 to TRBJ2-1, with TRBD2 matching 9 bases. This CDR3 spans 19 amino acids. Trimming removed 1 base from V and 0 bases from J; junction bases left unmatched: 10. CDR1 and CDR2 (germline): MGHRA, YSYEKL. CDR3 in DNA: TGCGCCAGCAGCCAAGCTGGGACCCGTAGCGGGAGCTCCTACAATGAGCAGTTCTTC. This encodes CASSQAGTRSGSSYNEQFF.

This sequence joins TRBV29-1 and TRBJ1-5; D not resolved. This CDR3 spans 13 amino acids. In germline, CDR1 is SQVTM, CDR2 ANQGSEA. V lost 4 bases and J 3 bases, leaving 10 bases between the germline ends. The CDR3 here is CSVGLLPNQPQHF. CDR3 DNA sequence: TGCAGCGTTGGACTGTTGCCCAATCAGCCCCAGCATTTT.

This clone showed up just a few times. This sequence joins TRBV29-1 and TRBJ1-1, with a possible D match to TRBD1 (6 bases). The germline V gene encodes CDR1 SQVTM and CDR2 ANQGSEA. The V end lost 5 bases, the J end lost 3 bases, and 16 bases lay between the germline ends. This CDR3 is built from 14 residues. CDR3 DNA sequence: TGCAGCGTTCAACAGGGATCAGGGGACACTGAAGCTTTCTTT. Its translation: CSVQQGSGDTEAFF.

The gene calls are TRBV18 and TRBJ2-7, with TRBD2 identical over 10 bases. V was clipped by 5 bases and J by 2 bases; unmatched bases: 6. The CDR3 spans 15 residues. Germline V gene lookup returns CDR1 KGHSH and CDR2 LQKENI. The CDR3 is CASSTTSGVTYEQYF. The CDR3 coding sequence is TGTGCCAGCTCAACTACTAGCGGGGTAACCTACGAGCAGTACTTC.

V usage is TRBV10-1 and J usage is TRBJ2-1, with 8 bases aligning to TRBD1. This CDR3 has 16 amino acids. V lost 2 bases and J lost 6; bases outside the gene matches: 9. Germline values: CDR1 WNHNN, CDR2 SYGVQD (reference sequence). CDR3 residues: CASSETWTGLGNEQFF. The CDR3 bases are TGCGCCAGCAGTGAGACCTGGACAGGGTTGGGCAATGAGCAGTTCTTC.

The chain couples TRBV28 to TRBJ1-4; 7 bases fit TRBD1. J lost 5 bases, V lost 3 bases, and 6 bases had no gene match. This CDR3 spans 15 amino acids. CDR1 and CDR2 from the germline V gene are MDHEN and SYDVKM. This CDR3 reads CASSLAGQRNEKLFF. DNA for the CDR3: TGTGCCAGCAGTTTGGCGGGACAGCGGAATGAAAAACTGTTTTTT.

J is TRBJ2-7 and V is TRBV19, with TRBD2 as a possible D gene (6 bases). The CDR3 consists of 14 residues. In germline, CDR1 is LNHDA, CDR2 SQIVND (reference sequence). V lost 3 bases and J 5 bases, leaving 14 bases between the germline ends. In DNA form, the CDR3 reads TGTGCCAGTAGTATCTTCGGGAGAAGGAACGAGCAGTACTTC. The encoded protein is CASSIFGRRNEQYF.

The chain carries TRBV2 and TRBJ2-4; 7 bases match TRBD1. Germline V lookup: CDR1 SNHLY, CDR2 FYNNEI. The length of the CDR3 is 14 residues. V shed 4 bases and J 9 bases; nucleotides not matched to a gene: 9. This chain's CDR3 is CASSVLQGYLIQYF. CDR3 bases: TGTGCCAGCAGTGTGCTACAGGGGTACCTCATTCAGTACTTC.

Written as DNA, the CDR3 is TGTGCCAGCAGCTTATTACAGGGGGCTTACGAGCAGTACTTC. This translates into CASSLLQGAYEQYF. The chain combines TRBV7-9 with TRBJ2-7; 9 nucleotides align to TRBD1. This CDR3 is 14 amino acids long. CDR1 and CDR2 (germline): SEHNR, FQNEAQ (reference sequence). Germline trimming cut 2 bases from V and 4 bases from J; bases unmatched to any gene: 3.

The V gene is TRBV9, the J gene TRBJ1-4; D unresolved. The CDR3 runs to 14 residues. V lost 3 bases and J lost 8, with 14 bases in between. CDR1 is SGDLS, CDR2 YYNGEE, per germline. The DNA of the CDR3 is TGTGCCAGCAGCGCAAGCCCGGCGGGGGAAAAACTGTTTTTT. As protein: CASSASPAGEKLFF.

The V call is TRBV24-1, the J call TRBJ2-7, with D perhaps TRBD2 (5 bases). The V end lost 4 bases, the J end lost 5 bases, and 14 bases lay between the germline ends. Germline V gives CDR1 KGHDR, CDR2 SFDVKD. The CDR3 spans 14 residues. The DNA of the CDR3 is TGTGCCACCAGTGACCGGGATACGGTCAACGAGCAGTACTTC. The encoded protein is CATSDRDTVNEQYF.

The chain recombines TRBV29-1 with TRBJ1-2; D not resolved. Trimming shortened V by 5 bases and J by 7 bases, and 14 bases separated the two germline ends. Germline CDR1 SQVTM, CDR2 ANQGSEA. The CDR3 is 12 amino acids. The DNA of the CDR3 is TGCAGCGTTCGATTGTATAGTTCTGGCTACACCTTC. This encodes CSVRLYSSGYTF.